This TCR beta chain was documented in a study of Ad26.COV2.S vaccination and SARS-CoV-2 variants. Study findings and constraints: Vaccinees and placebo recipients showed similar non-spike TCR breadth.

With regard to this clone: Its target is unknown.

Treatment here: some 20 received Ad26.COV2.S at low or high dose, single or two shots; roughly 5 received placebo; per-sample allocation not given. Day 63 following the first vaccine or placebo injection was when the samples were taken. Using immunoSEQ multiplex PCR, the repertoire was profiled, and TCRdb retains in-frame clones only, with some absent. The repertoire holds roughly 400,000 clones, with approximately 90% as singletons. This CDR3 contains 15 residues. CDR1 is LGHNA, CDR2 YSLEER, per germline. V was trimmed by 0 bases and J by 0 bases, leaving 8 bases between them. Sequenced material: peripheral blood, taken in a trial of Ad26.COV2.S vaccine versus placebo. The chain joins TRBV4-3 to TRBJ1-1; D gene unclear. This clonotype was sampled from a person between 18 and 65 years old who received the Ad26.COV2.S COVID-19 vaccine or a placebo. The CDR3 sequence is CASSQEGSMNTEAFF. The CDR3 DNA sequence: TGCGCCAGCAGCCAAGAGGGCAGTATGAACACTGAAGCTTTCTTT.